The 21 T cell receptor beta chains listed next were all sequenced from one sample in a study of T cells after yellow fever vaccination. A single record per CDR3 protein comes from TCRdb applying MiXCR to the 5' RACE reads. The profile shows about 360,000 distinct CDR3 sequences, about 6% of them singletons. The input for sequencing was PBMCs, taken 5 days after the yellow fever booster vaccination. These receptors were obtained from a man between 25 and 39 years old who received the YFV17D yellow fever vaccine.

About this clonotype: This may be a read error: a much more frequent sequence differs by one nucleotide. The V call is TRBV5-4, the J call TRBJ1-1; D not resolved. Germline CDR1 is SGHNT and CDR2 is YYREEE (reference sequence). The CDR3 runs 11 residues. The CDR3: CASSLEREDFF. CDR3 nucleotides: TGTGCCAGCAGCTTAGAGAGGGAAGATTTCTTT. Combining the CDR3 with reference TRBV5-4 and TRBJ1-1 gives the whole variable domain ETGVTQSPTHLIKTRGQQVTLRCSSQSGHNTVSWYQQALGQGPQFIFQYYREEENGRGNFPPRFSGLQFPNYSSELNVNALELDDSALYLCASSLEREDFFGQGTRLTVV.

The chain combines TRBV11-1 with TRBJ2-5, with D perhaps assigned TRBD1 or TRBD2 (6 bases each). This CDR3 has 20 amino acids. Germline-derived CDR1 and CDR2 are SGHAT and FQDESV (reference sequence). V was clipped by 5 bases and J by 7 bases, with 35 bases between them. The CDR3, as DNA: TGTGCCAGCAGCGCCCGAGGGGGGCTTGTCAGATCGGTGCCACCGGGGACCCAGTACTTC. Translating gives CASSARGGLVRSVPPGTQYF.

The chain joins TRBV14 to TRBJ1-1, with TRBD1 as a possible D gene (5 bases). There are 18 residues in the CDR3. Per the germline V gene, CDR1 is SGHDN and CDR2 is FVKESK. Between the trimmed V and J ends, which lost 1 base and 4 bases, there was a span of 22 bases. The CDR3 protein is CASSQVAGHTAHFTEAFF. For the CDR3, the DNA is TGTGCCAGCAGCCAAGTTGCTGGACATACCGCGCACTTCACTGAAGCTTTCTTT. The variable domain in full, with the rest retrieved from reference TRBV14 and TRBJ1-1, is EAGVTQFPSHSVIEKGQTVTLRCDPISGHDNLYWYRRVMGKEIKFLLHFVKESKQDESGMPNNRFLAERTGGTYSTLKVQPAELEDSGVYFCASSQVAGHTAHFTEAFFGQGTRLTVV.

This clonotype was seen a single time. This sequence joins TRBV7-2 and TRBJ2-7; possibly TRBD1 for D (5 bases). Germline V CDR1 and CDR2: SGHTA, FQGNSA. The CDR3 sequence is 14 residues long. The ends were cut back, 1 base at V and 2 bases at J, with 9 bases in the middle. The CDR3 sequence is CASSLGWGPYEQYF. For the CDR3, the DNA is TGTGCCAGCAGCTTAGGATGGGGCCCCTACGAGCAGTACTTC.

The chain has TRBV20-1 and TRBJ2-7; maybe TRBD1 (5 bases). Trimming took 6 bases from V and 2 from J, leaving 17 bases between them. There are 14 residues in the CDR3. CDR1 DFQATT and CDR2 SNEGSKA come from the germline V gene (reference sequence). CDR3 in DNA: TGCAGTGCCCCGGACCCAGGGCGTACCTACGAGCAGTACTTC. This codes for CSAPDPGRTYEQYF.

In this sample, this clonotype turned up a few times. The V and J genes are TRBV5-1 and TRBJ2-1; D is unclear. This CDR3 has 16 residues. Germline lookup yields CDR1 SGHRS and CDR2 YFSETQ. The V end lost 0 bases, the J end lost 1 base, and 11 bases lay between the germline ends. CDR3 nucleotides: TGCGCCAGCAGCTTGGACCAGGCGGCGTCCTACAATGAGCAGTTCTTC. Its translation is CASSLDQAASYNEQFF.

CDR3 in DNA: TGCGCCAGCAGCCAAGATAGACTAGCGGGAGGGAGCACAGATACGCAGTATTTT. Protein product: CASSQDRLAGGSTDTQYF. The chain employs TRBV4-3 and TRBJ2-3, with 14 nucleotides matching TRBD2. CDR1 is LGHNA and CDR2 is YSLEER in the germline V gene. The CDR3 loop spans 18 amino acids. Losses at the gene ends were 0 bases for V and 0 bases for J; bases not matched to a gene: 2.

J is TRBJ2-1 and V is TRBV9; no firm D call. Germline CDR1 SGDLS, CDR2 YYNGEE. V lost 2 bases, J lost 8 bases, and 17 bases lay in between. The CDR3 sequence is 15 residues long. CDR3 DNA: TGTGCCAGCAGCGTCGACCTCCTGACCCCCGATGAGCAGTTCTTC. Its protein product is CASSVDLLTPDEQFF.

Many counts were recorded for this clonotype. The chain employs TRBV29-1 and TRBJ2-2; D unclear. Per germline, CDR1 SQVTM and CDR2 ANQGSEA. V shed 7 bases and J shed 6 bases, with 9 bases lying between them. This CDR3 region has 11 residues. CDR3 in DNA: TGCAGCGCTCAGATCTCCGGGGAGCTGTTTTTT. Translated: CSAQISGELFF.

This clonotype has a count of ten or more. The chain is built from TRBV7-2 and TRBJ2-3; tentative D call: TRBD2 (6 bases). The length of the CDR3 is 14 residues. CDR1 and CDR2 from the germline V gene are SGHTA and FQGNSA. Deletions cut 4 bases from V and 8 bases from J, with 16 bases between. DNA for the CDR3: TGTGCCAGCAGCTGGGACTCCACACCGGGTACGCAGTATTTT. Its protein is CASSWDSTPGTQYF.

Only a few counts were recorded for this clonotype. The chain employs TRBV6-1 and TRBJ2-3; D is uncertain. The CDR3 runs to 12 residues. Germline lookup yields CDR1 MNHNS and CDR2 SASEGT. V lost 8 bases and J 0 bases, leaving 6 bases between the germline ends. The DNA of the CDR3 is TGTGCCAGCGCGGATAGCACAGATACGCAGTATTTT. Translating gives CASADSTDTQYF.

This chain links TRBV9 with TRBJ2-1; D not resolved. The ends were cut back, 0 bases at V and 7 bases at J, with 11 bases in the middle. The CDR3 extends over 14 amino acids. CDR1 and CDR2 from the germline V gene are SGDLS and YYNGEE. The CDR3 nucleotides are TGTGCCAGCAGCGTAGGCGTCGGCCAAAATGAGCAGTTCTTC. This translates into CASSVGVGQNEQFF.

In this sample, this clonotype turned up a few times. V and J are TRBV5-1 and TRBJ1-4, with 7 bases fitting TRBD1. This CDR3 comprises 15 residues. J lost 7 bases, V lost 3 bases, and 9 bases had no gene match. Germline V gives CDR1 SGHRS, CDR2 YFSETQ. CDR3 sequence reads: CASSSLNRGGEKLFF. For the CDR3, the DNA is TGCGCCAGCAGCTCTCTTAACAGGGGAGGTGAAAAACTGTTTTTT.

In this sample, this clonotype turned up a few times. The chain has TRBV6-5 and TRBJ2-1; either TRBD1 or TRBD2 may supply D (5 bases each). Trimming removed 0 bases at V and 6 bases at J, with 15 bases between. The CDR3 has 16 residues. Germline values: CDR1 MNHEY, CDR2 SVGAGI. The CDR3 loop is CASSYSQTGTTNEQFF. The CDR3 DNA reads TGTGCCAGCAGTTACTCCCAGACCGGGACGACCAATGAGCAGTTCTTC.

In this sample, this clonotype turned up many times. The genes are TRBV4-3 and TRBJ2-7, with D possibly matching TRBD1 (7 bases). V dropped 0 bases and J dropped 6 bases, with 18 bases sitting between them. This CDR3 spans 16 amino acids. Germline CDR1 and CDR2: LGHNA and YSLEER. CDR3 coding DNA: TGCGCCAGCAGCCAAGATTGGGCCAGGGGGGCCGGCGAGCAGTACTTC. It yields the protein CASSQDWARGAGEQYF.

V is TRBV11-2 and J is TRBJ2-3; 13 bases match TRBD2. This CDR3 comprises 18 residues. Germline V gene data show CDR1 as SGHAT and CDR2 as FQNNGV. Trimming at V came to 6 bases and at J to 2 bases, leaving 11 bases not matched to a gene. This chain's CDR3 is CASSATPGTSGTTDTQYF. The CDR3 coding sequence is TGTGCCAGCAGTGCCACCCCCGGGACTAGCGGGACCACAGATACGCAGTATTTT.

Concerning this clonotype itself: Germline and junction disagree at one end, which may indicate a read error. The chain is built from TRBV6-2 or TRBV6-3 and TRBJ2-1, with D perhaps given as TRBD1 or TRBD2 (6 bases each). Germline-derived CDR1 and CDR2 are MNHEY and SVGEGT. The CDR3 has 15 amino acids. As DNA, the CDR3 is TGTGCCAGCAGTCGGAGGGGGACGTCCTCCAATGAGCAGTTCTTC. This encodes CASSRRGTSSNEQFF.

This chain connects TRBV7-2 to TRBJ1-2; D remains ambiguous. Between the trimmed V and J ends, which lost 5 bases and 7 bases, there was a span of 11 bases. The CDR3 contains 12 residues. The germline CDR1 and CDR2 sequences are SGHTA and FQGNSA. The CDR3 DNA is TGTGCCAGCAGCCAAGAGGTCCTTGGCTACACCTTC. Translation gives CASSQEVLGYTF.

This clonotype was found many times. This chain connects TRBV3-1 to TRBJ2-7; no definite D call. The germline CDR1 and CDR2 sequences are LGHDT and YNNKEL (reference sequence). Trimming removed 3 bases at V and 0 bases at J, with 3 bases between. This CDR3 has 12 amino acids. CDR3 loop: CASSQVSYEQYF. The CDR3, as DNA: TGTGCCAGCAGCCAGGTCTCCTACGAGCAGTACTTC.

There are many counts of this clonotype. The J gene is TRBJ1-2, the V gene TRBV12-3 or TRBV12-4, with D perhaps TRBD1 (6 bases). V gave up 2 bases and J gave up 3 bases, with 19 bases separating them. This CDR3 is built from 17 residues. CDR3 amino acids: CASSLYLHGQQDYGYTF. The CDR3 nucleotides read TGTGCCAGCAGTTTATATCTGCATGGACAGCAGGACTATGGCTACACCTTC.

V usage is TRBV9 and J usage is TRBJ2-7; tentative D call: TRBD1 (6 bases). Germline lookup yields CDR1 SGDLS and CDR2 YYNGEE. CDR3 length: 15 residues. V was shortened by 5 bases and J by 3 bases, with 18 bases between the two germline ends. The CDR3 bases are TGTGCCAGCAGTTCCGGGACAAACATAAACTACGAGCAGTACTTC. It encodes CASSSGTNINYEQYF. The full variable domain, its missing parts supplied by reference TRBV9 and TRBJ2-7, is DSGVTQTPKHLITATGQRVTLRCSPRSGDLSVYWYQQSLDQGLQFLIQYYNGEERAKGNILERFSAQQFPDLHSELNLSSLELGDSALYFCASSSGTNINYEQYFGPGTRLTVT.